This T cell receptor beta chain was found in a study of shared clonotypes between healthy human individuals. Study conclusions and caveats: Clonotype sharing among donors was thought likely to change with sequencing depth.

Naive-designated CD8 cells lacked CD45RO, were positively enriched for CCR7, and omitted terminally differentiated effector memory CD45RA+ cells. V was shortened by 4 bases and J by 8 bases, with 9 bases between the two germline ends. The CDR3 is made up of 12 amino acids. In germline, CDR1 is SGDLS, CDR2 YYNGEE. On this clone itself: The antigen is undetermined.

The table came from immunoSEQ multiplex PCR; TCRdb's copy has only in-frame clones and leaves some out. The table has 700,000 to 950,000 clones, about 97% seen once. The sample consisted of naive CD8+ T cells sorted from blood. The receptor was derived from a man between 25 and 39 years old in good health. This chain links TRBV9 with TRBJ2-2, with D possibly matching TRBD1 (5 bases). This CDR3 is CASSPWTGELFF. In nucleotides, the CDR3 is TGTGCCAGCAGCCCATGGACAGGGGAGCTGTTTTTT.